The rows below give T cell receptor beta chains drawn from one sample of a study of identical twins. From the 5' RACE reads, TCRdb called clonotypes with MiXCR, one entry per CDR3 protein. Seen here are a few hundred thousand distinct CDR3 sequences, more than 9% observed once, and the top ten hold roughly 3.2%. These data also featured in a second study, about yellow fever vaccine responses in identical twins.

Sequencing used PBMCs. These receptors were taken from a woman aged 18-29 years in good health. Both conserved end residues are part of each CDR3. Each record gives: J gene, clone size, V gene, D gene, CDR3 DNA, CDR3 protein. A D gene is named only where the DNA matches it firmly. Not all rows give a size; the values are once, few, many and, for expanded clones, a class.

>TRBJ2-1|.|TRBV3-1|.
TGTGCCAGCAGCCAGGAACCGGGGGTGAGCTCCTACAATGAGCAGTTCTTC
CASSQEPGVSSYNEQFF
>TRBJ2-7|.|TRBV7-2|.
TGTGCCAGCAGCTTAGTCCCCCGGGAGAGTTACGAGCAGTACTTC
CASSLVPRESYEQYF
>TRBJ2-5|few|TRBV5-1|.
TGCGCCAGCAGCACATCTGACATCCCCCAGTACTTC
CASSTSDIPQYF
>TRBJ2-1|many|TRBV15|.
TGTGCCACCAGCAGAGACCAGGACCCCTACAATGAGCAGTTCTTC
CATSRDQDPYNEQFF
>TRBJ2-1|many|TRBV9|TRBD2
TGTGCCAGCAGCACTAGCGGGAGCCCCTACAATGAGCAGTTCTTC
CASSTSGSPYNEQFF
>TRBJ2-2|.|TRBV29-1|.
TGCAGCGCCCGAGGGGTGGGACAGAACACCGGGGAGCTGTTTTTT
CSARGVGQNTGELFF
>TRBJ2-1|many|TRBV20-1|TRBD2
TGCAGTGCCCTCTCCGCTAGCGGGAGGTCCTACAATGAGCAGTTCTTC
CSALSASGRSYNEQFF
>TRBJ2-7|.|TRBV7-2|.
TGTGCCAGCAGCTCCTCACCCGGGACGGCGACCTACGAGCAGTACTTC
CASSSSPGTATYEQYF
>TRBJ2-1|.|TRBV4-1|.
TGCGCCAGCAGCCAACCGTCCCGGGACAAGTTTAATGAGCAGTTCTTC
CASSQPSRDKFNEQFF
>TRBJ1-1|.|TRBV29-1|.
TGCAGCTTATCTCATTTGAACACTGAAGCTTTCTTT
CSLSHLNTEAFF
>TRBJ2-7|many|TRBV7-6|.
TGTGCCAGCAGACTAGGACCAAACAGCGAGCAGTACTTC
CASRLGPNSEQYF
>TRBJ2-7|.|TRBV20-1|.
TGCAGTGCTAGAGATGCGTACGAGCAGTACTTC
CSARDAYEQYF
>TRBJ2-1|.|TRBV20-1|TRBD1
TGCAGTGCTAGCGAGTTGAAAGTAGGGACAGGGAACAATGAGCAGTTCTTC
CSASELKVGTGNNEQFF
>TRBJ2-1|many|TRBV20-1|.
TGCAGTGCTAGTAGAAGCGCGAATGAGCAGTTCTTC
CSASRSANEQFF
>TRBJ2-1|many|TRBV11-1|TRBD2
TGTGCCAGCAGCTCACGAGGGAGGTTAGCGGGAGGGAGCTCCTACAATGAGCAGTTCTTC
CASSSRGRLAGGSSYNEQFF
>TRBJ2-3|.|TRBV5-1|.
TGCGCCAGCAGCGGGGGGACTGAAGATACGCAGTATTTT
CASSGGTEDTQYF
>TRBJ1-1|many|TRBV12-3/TRBV12-4|.
TGTGCCAGCAGTTTAAAGAGGACACGAGCTTTCTTT
CASSLKRTRAFF
>TRBJ2-5|many|TRBV24-1|.
TGTGCCACCAGTTTAGGAGAGACCCAGTACTTC
CATSLGETQYF
>TRBJ2-5|few|TRBV19|TRBD2
TGTGCCAGTAGTATCCCAGCGGGAGCGGGTATGGAGACCCAGTACTTC
CASSIPAGAGMETQYF
>TRBJ2-1|few|TRBV5-1|.
TGCGCCAGCAGCTTGGCCCTTGAGGCGACAGACGTAAGAGGTGAGCAGTTCTTC
CASSLALEATDVRGEQFF
>TRBJ1-2|few|TRBV12-3/TRBV12-4|.
TGTGCCAGCAAGGGAGGGGGTCTCTATGGCTACACCTTC
CASKGGGLYGYTF
>TRBJ1-2|few|TRBV6-1|.
TGTGCCAGCAACCACCCAGGGAGCTATGGCTACACCTTC
CASNHPGSYGYTF
>TRBJ2-1|few|TRBV29-1|TRBD1
TGCAGCCCTTGGACAGGGGATGAGCAGTTCTTC
CSPWTGDEQFF
>TRBJ1-1|few|TRBV7-2|.
TGTGCCAGCAGCTTAGATGAGACGGCGAACACTGAAGCTTTCTTT
CASSLDETANTEAFF
>TRBJ2-5|few|TRBV5-1|.
TGCGCCAGCAGCTTGGGCCTCGGGGGGCGCAGGGAGACCCAGTACTTC
CASSLGLGGRRETQYF
>TRBJ2-7|few|TRBV3-1|.
TGTGCCAGCAGCCTCCAGACAGACTACGAGCAGTACTTC
CASSLQTDYEQYF
>TRBJ2-7|few|TRBV5-1|TRBD1
TGCGCCAGCAGCTTGGAAGTCAGGGGGCTGTACGACGAGCAGTACTTC
CASSLEVRGLYDEQYF
>TRBJ1-4|many|TRBV5-1|.
TGCGCCAGCAGCGTTGCTCAGGGCAAGCATGAAAAACTGTTTTTT
CASSVAQGKHEKLFF
>TRBJ2-6|.|TRBV9|.
TGTGCCAGCCAGGGATCTGGGGCCAACGTCCTGACTTTC
CASQGSGANVLTF
>TRBJ2-7|few|TRBV5-6|TRBD2
TGTGCCAGCAGCTTGGGAGGGCGGGAGGTCTACGAGCAGTACTTC
CASSLGGREVYEQYF
>TRBJ2-7|few|TRBV20-1|.
TGCAGTGCCGGGTTTTACGAGCAGTACTTC
CSAGFYEQYF
>TRBJ2-3|.|TRBV7-9|TRBD1
TGTGCCAGCAGCTTAGGCCGACAGGGTGCGGATACGCAGTATTTT
CASSLGRQGADTQYF
>TRBJ2-3|.|TRBV5-1|TRBD1
TGCGCCAGCAGCGGGGGGACAGGGGTTGGCACAGATACGCAGTATTTT
CASSGGTGVGTDTQYF
>TRBJ2-7|few|TRBV5-1|.
TGCGCCAGCAGCCCATCCGTCGGGCTCGCCTACGAGCAGTACTTC
CASSPSVGLAYEQYF
>TRBJ2-3|many|TRBV3-1|.
TGTGCCAGCAGCCAAGGGGAGGGGGCTCTAGGTTTGTATTTT
CASSQGEGALGLYF
>TRBJ1-6|few|TRBV18|.
TGTGCCAGCTCACCAGACCCCCGACAGTTGGGCTATAATTCACCCCTCCACTTT
CASSPDPRQLGYNSPLHF
>TRBJ2-4|many|TRBV28|TRBD2
TGTGCCAGCAGTTTATGGCGGGAGGACCCCAAAAACATTCAGTACTTC
CASSLWREDPKNIQYF
>TRBJ1-2|few|TRBV5-1|.
TGCGCCAGCAGCCCCTTTCCGGGGCGCGGGTATGGCTACACCTTC
CASSPFPGRGYGYTF
>TRBJ2-7|.|TRBV27|TRBD1
TGTGCCAGCAGTTTATACGGACAGGGGGCGGTGAGGTACGAGCAGTACTTC
CASSLYGQGAVRYEQYF
>TRBJ2-1|many|TRBV6-6|TRBD2
TGTGCCAGCAATTTAGCGGGGGCGAATGAGCAGTTCTTC
CASNLAGANEQFF
>TRBJ2-2|many|TRBV4-3|.
TGCGCCAGCAGCCAGGCGGTCGGCACTGGGGCCGGGGAGCTGTTTTTT
CASSQAVGTGAGELFF
>TRBJ2-2|.|TRBV11-2|TRBD2
TGTGCCAGCAGCTTAGATGGTACGCCGGGACTAGCGGGATCCAACACCGGGGAGCTGTTTTTT
CASSLDGTPGLAGSNTGELFF
>TRBJ1-1|.|TRBV12-3/TRBV12-4|.
TGTGCCAGCAACACTCTAGTGACGGGCACTGAAGCTTTCTTT
CASNTLVTGTEAFF
>TRBJ2-2|few|TRBV29-1|TRBD1
TGCAGCGTCGTGAAGGCTAGGGCGGCAGGGGGCACCGGGGAGCTGTTTTTT
CSVVKARAAGGTGELFF
>TRBJ2-1|.|TRBV7-2|TRBD1
TGTGCCAGCAGCTTACACGGACAGGGGGTACCCTACAATGAGCAGTTCTTC
CASSLHGQGVPYNEQFF
>TRBJ2-3|.|TRBV6-2/TRBV6-3|TRBD1
TGTGCCAGCGGACAGGTGACCAAAGATACGCAGTATTTT
CASGQVTKDTQYF
>TRBJ2-1|many|TRBV6-1|.
TGTGCCACGCAGGGGGGGGCGAGCAATGAGCAGTTCTTC
CATQGGASNEQFF
>TRBJ2-4|few|TRBV29-1|.
TGCAGCGTCGAACAGGTTGACATTCAGTACTTC
CSVEQVDIQYF
>TRBJ2-1|.|TRBV19|.
TGTGCCAGTACCCCCCTGGCGGGGTTTAACAATGAGCAGTTCTTC
CASTPLAGFNNEQFF
>TRBJ1-2|.|TRBV29-1|TRBD1
TGCAGCGTGACAGGGGGCTATGGCTACACCTTC
CSVTGGYGYTF
>TRBJ2-7|few|TRBV18|TRBD1
TGTGCCAGCTCACAGGACAGGGAAAATAAGCAGTACTTC
CASSQDRENKQYF
>TRBJ2-3|.|TRBV12-3/TRBV12-4|.
TGTGCCAGCAGTTTAAGTAGGGGCAAACGCACAGATACGCAGTATTTT
CASSLSRGKRTDTQYF
>TRBJ1-2|.|TRBV7-8|.
TGTGCCAGCAGCTTCTTCCGGGATACGATTTATGGCTACACCTTC
CASSFFRDTIYGYTF
>TRBJ2-7|few|TRBV3-1|TRBD2
TGTGCCAGCAGCCCGCGGACTAGCGGAGAAGTCTCCTACGAGCAGTACTTC
CASSPRTSGEVSYEQYF
>TRBJ2-7|.|TRBV5-1|TRBD2
TGCGCCAGCAGCCCGGGACTAGCGGGGCCCCGCGGAGAGCAGTACTTC
CASSPGLAGPRGEQYF